The entry that follows covers one T cell receptor (beta chain) sequence. The antigen remains unidentified. This record comes from a study of shared clonotypes between healthy human individuals. Study at large: Those who served as donors were a couple of women and a few men between the ages of 18 and 49.

Donors included only healthy HIV-negative adults lacking recent acute infections or vaccinations. Everyone who donated was a Caucasian adult who lived in Nashville, Tennessee. Germline V gene data show CDR1 as KGHSH and CDR2 as LQKENI. With V trimmed by 2 bases and J by 7 bases, 10 bases remained unmatched. The CDR3 length is 15 residues. Clones were sequenced by immunoSEQ multiplex PCR, and TCRdb holds only the in-frame ones, with some missing. Of some 500,000 clones detected, about 96% appear once; the ten largest clones hold under 0.06%. General observations from the study: Generally, naive subsets came out with larger estimated richness than memory subsets.

This chain links TRBV18 with TRBJ2-7; 8 nucleotides agree with TRBD2. The sequence derives from a woman in her 30s in good health. Sequencing used naive CD4+ T cells sorted from blood. The subset is: CD45RA+ positively selected. CDR3 nucleotides: TGTGCCAGCTCACCATCGTCGGGAGGGGTTGAAGAGCAGTACTTC. Amino acid sequence: CASSPSSGGVEEQYF.